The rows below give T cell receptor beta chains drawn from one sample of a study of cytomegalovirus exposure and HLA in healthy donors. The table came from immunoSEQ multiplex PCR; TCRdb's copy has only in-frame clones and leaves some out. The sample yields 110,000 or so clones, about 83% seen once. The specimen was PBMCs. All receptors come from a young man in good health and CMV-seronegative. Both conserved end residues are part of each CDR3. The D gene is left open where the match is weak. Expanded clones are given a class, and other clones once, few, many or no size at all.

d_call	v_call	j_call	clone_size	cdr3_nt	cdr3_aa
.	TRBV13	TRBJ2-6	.	TGTGCCAGCAGCCTAAATCTAGGTTGGAGCTCTGGGGCCAACGTCCTGACTTTC	CASSLNLGWSSGANVLTF
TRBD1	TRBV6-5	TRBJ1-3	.	TGTGCCAGCAGTTCCGGGACAGGGTCTGGAAACACCATATATTTT	CASSSGTGSGNTIYF
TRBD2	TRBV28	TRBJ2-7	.	TGTGCCAGCACCCCGGGGTTCCTAGCGGGCAACTCCTACGAGCAGTACTTC	CASTPGFLAGNSYEQYF
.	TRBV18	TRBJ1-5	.	TGTGCCAGCTCACCACAGTCCAACAGGCGGCAGCCCCAGCATTTT	CASSPQSNRRQPQHF
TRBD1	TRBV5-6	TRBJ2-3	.	TGTGCCAGCAGCTTGGTGAAGGGGGCTAGGACAGATACGCAGTATTTT	CASSLVKGARTDTQYF
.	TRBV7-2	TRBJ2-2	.	TGTGCCAGCAGCTTCTCGGGAGTCACGAACACCGGGGAGCTGTTTTTT	CASSFSGVTNTGELFF
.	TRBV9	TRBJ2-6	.	TGTGCCAGCAGCGTAGATGAGGTGCCCCGAACCTCTGGGGCCAACGTCCTGACTTTC	CASSVDEVPRTSGANVLTF
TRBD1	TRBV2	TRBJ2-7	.	TGTGCCAGCAGTCGACAGGGTGATGTTGGCTACGAGCAGTACTTC	CASSRQGDVGYEQYF
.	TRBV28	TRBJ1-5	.	TGTGCCAGCAGTCCCCAACAGGGAATTTCACGGAATCAGCCCCAGCATTTT	CASSPQQGISRNQPQHF
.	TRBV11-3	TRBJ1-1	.	TGTGCCAGCAGCCGGTCTGGGGGCACTGAAGCCTTCTTT	CASSRSGGTEAFF
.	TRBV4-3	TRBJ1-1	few	TGCGCCAGCAGCCAAGCTCTTACAGGGTTAAGTGAAGCTTTCTTT	CASSQALTGLSEAFF
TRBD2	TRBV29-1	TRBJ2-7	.	TGCAGCGTTGAATGGGGGGGATACTACGAGCAGTACTTC	CSVEWGGYYEQYF
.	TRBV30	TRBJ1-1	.	TGTGCCTGGGGGAGGGTACCTTTCACTGAAGCTCTCTTT	CAWGRVPFTEALF
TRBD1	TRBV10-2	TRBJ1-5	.	TGCGCCAGCAGGATCGGACAGGGCCGACAGCCCCAGCATTTT	CASRIGQGRQPQHF
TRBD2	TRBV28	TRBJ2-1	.	TGTGCCAGCACCATCCAGCGGGGCACCTACAATGAGCAGTTCTTC	CASTIQRGTYNEQFF
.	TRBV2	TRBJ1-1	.	TGTGCCAGCAGTGAACAGGGAGGGACTGAAGCTTTCTTT	CASSEQGGTEAFF
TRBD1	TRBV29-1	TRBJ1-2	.	TGCAGCGTTGGAGGGGACAGTTCCAAGTTCTATGGCTACACCTTC	CSVGGDSSKFYGYTF
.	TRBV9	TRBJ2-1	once	TGTGCCAGCAGCGTAAGACAGTACAATGAGCAGTTCTTC	CASSVRQYNEQFF
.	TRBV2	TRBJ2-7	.	TGTGCCAGCAGCGACCGGGACACCTTGGGCGAGCAGTACTTC	CASSDRDTLGEQYF